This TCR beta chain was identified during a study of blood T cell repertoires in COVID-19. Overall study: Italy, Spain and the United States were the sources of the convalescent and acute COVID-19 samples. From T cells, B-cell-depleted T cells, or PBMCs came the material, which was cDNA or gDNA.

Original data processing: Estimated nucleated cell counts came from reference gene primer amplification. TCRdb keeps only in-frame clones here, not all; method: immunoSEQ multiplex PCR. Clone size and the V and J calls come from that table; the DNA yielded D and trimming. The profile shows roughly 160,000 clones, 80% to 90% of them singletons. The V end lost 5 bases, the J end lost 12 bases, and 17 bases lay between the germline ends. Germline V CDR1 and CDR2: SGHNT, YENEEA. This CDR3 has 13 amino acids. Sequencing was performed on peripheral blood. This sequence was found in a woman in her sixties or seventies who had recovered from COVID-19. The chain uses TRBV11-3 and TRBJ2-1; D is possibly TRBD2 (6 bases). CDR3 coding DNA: TGTGCCAGCAGCGCCCGGACTACCTCAGGGCAGTTCTTC. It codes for CASSARTTSGQFF.